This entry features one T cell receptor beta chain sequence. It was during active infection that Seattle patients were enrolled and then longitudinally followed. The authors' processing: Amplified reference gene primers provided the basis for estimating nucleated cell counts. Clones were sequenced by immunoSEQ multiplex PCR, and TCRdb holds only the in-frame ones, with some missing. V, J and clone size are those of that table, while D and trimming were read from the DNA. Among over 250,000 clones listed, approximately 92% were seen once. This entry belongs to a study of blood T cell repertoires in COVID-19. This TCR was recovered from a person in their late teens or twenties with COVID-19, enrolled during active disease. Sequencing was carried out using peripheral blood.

CDR3 sequence (DNA): TGCGCCAGCAGCGGACAGGGGTGGAACACTGAAGCTTTCTTT. This encodes CASSGQGWNTEAFF. The chain links TRBV5-1 to TRBJ1-1; 9 bases agree with TRBD1. Germline V gene data show CDR1 as SGHRS and CDR2 as YFSETQ. The CDR3 loop spans 14 amino acids. V shed 4 bases and J 1 base; nucleotides not matched to a gene: 2.